This T cell receptor beta chain came from a study of blood T cell repertoires in COVID-19. Overall study context: Acute and convalescent COVID-19 samples came from the United States, Italy and Spain.

The CDR3 runs to 11 residues. V lost 8 bases and J 6 bases, leaving 11 bases between the germline ends. Germline V gives CDR1 SGHDN, CDR2 FVKESK. How the authors handled the data: Estimation of nucleated cell counts was performed using reference gene primer amplification. Profiled with immunoSEQ multiplex PCR; TCRdb holds only in-frame clones, not every one. V and J calls and clone size are given by that table; D and trimming were obtained from the DNA. The sample contains approximately 210,000 clones, around 82% of which appear only once. This clonotype originated in a woman in her forties with acute or convalescent COVID-19. Specimen: peripheral blood. V usage is TRBV14 and J usage is TRBJ2-7, with a tentative D call TRBD2 (6 bases). The CDR3 DNA reads TGTGCCAGCGGAGGGGTCTTCGAGCAGTACTTC. The encoded protein is CASGGVFEQYF.